The 24 T cell receptor beta chains in this list originate from one sample, sequenced in a study of T-cell memory formation after mild COVID-19. TCRdb re-analysed the 5' RACE reads in MiXCR, keeping a single row per CDR3 protein. Of 450,000 or so distinct CDR3 sequences listed, 25% are singletons. Sequencing was done on a sample of PBMCs or a T cell subset sorted from them (not recorded which). These receptors came from an adult woman who had mild COVID-19 (a few samples of this study predate the infection). Cell type and time point are not known.

This clonotype was seen a few times. The chain links TRBV6-5 to TRBJ2-5; tentatively, D is TRBD1 (5 bases). The CDR3 is made up of 15 amino acids. Germline lookup yields CDR1 MNHEY and CDR2 SVGAGI. V was cut by 0 bases and J by 1 base, with 9 bases left in between. CDR3 sequence (DNA): TGTGCCAGCAGTTACTCGCGGCAGGGCCAAGAGACCCAGTACTTC. This translates into CASSYSRQGQETQYF.

This clonotype was picked up a small number of times. This sequence joins TRBV4-1 and TRBJ2-7; D perhaps matches TRBD1 (5 bases). There are 14 residues in the CDR3. V gave up 4 bases and J gave up 2 bases, with 12 bases separating them. Looked up from germline, CDR1 is MGHRA and CDR2 is YSYEKL. The DNA of the CDR3 is TGCGCCAGCAGCCTCCGGCAGGGCCCCTACGAGCAGTACTTC. This codes for CASSLRQGPYEQYF.

This clonotype has only a few counts. The chain carries TRBV7-3 and TRBJ2-2; TRBD1 matches at 7 bases. Losses at the gene ends were 6 bases for V and 5 bases for J; bases not matched to a gene: 9. Looked up from germline, CDR1 is SGHTA and CDR2 is FQGTGA. This CDR3 has 15 residues. CDR3 sequence reads: CASSSRTGQTGELFF. CDR3 sequence (DNA): TGTGCCAGCAGTTCCCGGACAGGCCAGACCGGGGAGCTGTTTTTT.

The chain employs TRBV4-2 and TRBJ2-5; 12 bases are shared with TRBD1. The V segment lost 3 bases and the J segment 5 bases; nucleotides outside the gene matches: 10. The CDR3 sequence is 17 residues long. CDR1 is LGHNA and CDR2 is YNFKEQ in the germline V gene. CDR3 in amino acids: CASSHGGQGAPGETQYF. DNA for the CDR3: TGTGCCAGCAGCCACGGGGGACAGGGGGCGCCGGGGGAGACCCAGTACTTC.

V is TRBV13 and J is TRBJ2-3; possibly TRBD1 or TRBD2 for D (6 bases each). The V end was cut by 7 bases, the J end by 4 bases, with 15 bases between. This CDR3 has 14 residues. The V gene's germline CDR1 is PRHDT and CDR2 FYEKMQ (reference sequence). The CDR3 DNA is TGTGCCAGCAAACGGAGGGGGGAGTCAGATACGCAGTATTTT. It is translated as CASKRRGESDTQYF.

This clonotype showed up just a few times. The chain is built from TRBV12-3 or TRBV12-4 and TRBJ2-5; 7 positions match TRBD2. CDR3 length: 15 amino acids. V was pared by 6 bases and J by 5 bases, with 12 bases of the junction left unmatched. CDR3 sequence: CASSHPRDYGETQYF. DNA of the CDR3: TGTGCCAGCAGCCACCCTCGGGACTATGGGGAGACCCAGTACTTC.

The sample holds a few counts of this clonotype. This chain links TRBV5-1 with TRBJ1-1; a possible D gene is TRBD1 (5 bases). CDR1 and CDR2 from the germline V gene are SGHRS and YFSETQ. The V and J ends lost 4 bases and 12 bases respectively, with 16 bases between them. CDR3 length equals 12 residues. The DNA for the CDR3 is TGCGCCAGCAGCCCGGGTGGGGGGGACCCTTTCTTT. Translated: CASSPGGGDPFF. The full variable domain, in which reference TRBV5-1 and TRBJ1-1 provide the parts outside the CDR3, is KAGVTQTPRYLIKTRGQQVTLSCSPISGHRSVSWYQQTPGQGLQFLFEYFSETQRNKGNFPGRFSGRQFSNSRSEMNVSTLELGDSALYLCASSPGGGDPFFGQGTRLTVV.

The rearrangement joins TRBV12-3 or TRBV12-4 to TRBJ1-5; D remains unclear. The CDR3 is 14 amino acids. Trimming pared 3 bases from V and 3 bases from J, leaving 9 bases between. CDR3 sequence reads: CASSFATYNQPQHF. CDR3 in DNA: TGTGCCAGCAGTTTCGCCACCTACAATCAGCCCCAGCATTTT.

This clonotype appeared a few times. The J gene is TRBJ2-7, the V gene TRBV21-1; TRBD1 is the table's D call and was not checked against the DNA. TRBV21-1 is a pseudogene segment. The CDR3 loop spans 16 amino acids. The CDR3 DNA reads as TGTGCCAGCAGCGCGGGGACAGGGAGTCTCTTCTACGAGCAGTACTTC. This gives the protein CASSAGTGSLFYEQYF.

This clonotype has just a few counts. The V gene is TRBV18, the J gene TRBJ2-5; no clear D gene. The CDR3 length is 14 residues. V dropped 1 base and J dropped 4 bases, with 10 bases sitting between them. Looked up from germline, CDR1 is KGHSH and CDR2 is LQKENI. The CDR3 DNA sequence: TGTGCCAGCTCACCACTGGCCACCGGAGAGACCCAGTACTTC. Translated, it gives CASSPLATGETQYF.

The chain carries TRBV6-2 or TRBV6-3 and TRBJ1-2, with D possibly being TRBD1 (6 bases). Germline loops: CDR1 MNHEY, CDR2 SVGEGT. V was pared by 2 bases and J by 4 bases, with 8 bases between. The CDR3 sequence is 13 residues long. CDR3 region: CASSYGTIYGYTF. As DNA, the CDR3 is TGTGCCAGCAGTTACGGGACAATCTATGGCTACACCTTC.

This clonotype occurred a few times. The V gene is TRBV6-4, the J gene TRBJ2-3; 10 bases match TRBD1. V lost 0 bases to trimming and J lost 4 bases; unmatched junction nucleotides: 7. Germline assignment: CDR1 MRHNA and CDR2 SNTAGT. The length of the CDR3 is 17 residues. CDR3 nucleotide sequence: TGTGCCAGCAGTGACTCGATTCCGGGACAGGGGTCAGATACGCAGTATTTT. This codes for CASSDSIPGQGSDTQYF.

The sample holds a few counts of this clonotype. V gene TRBV30 combines with J gene TRBJ2-7; D might be TRBD1 or TRBD2, each matching 5 bases. The germline CDR1 and CDR2 sequences are GTSNPN and SVGIG (reference sequence). The CDR3 length is 13 residues. V lost 0 bases, J lost 6 bases, and 12 bases lay in between. The CDR3 sequence: CAWSVSGATEQYF. CDR3 DNA sequence: TGTGCCTGGAGTGTTTCCGGGGCCACCGAGCAGTACTTC.

This clonotype was observed at least ten times. The J gene is TRBJ2-3, the V gene TRBV7-2, with no clear D. Trimming removed 2 bases from V and 0 bases from J, with 3 bases in between. Germline V gene data show CDR1 as SGHTA and CDR2 as FQGNSA. CDR3 length: 13 residues. The CDR3 region is CASSLPSTDTQYF. The CDR3 nucleotides read TGTGCCAGCAGCTTACCCAGCACAGATACGCAGTATTTT.

J is TRBJ1-3 and V is TRBV4-3; D unresolved. The CDR3 totals 13 residues. The germline gives CDR1 LGHNA, CDR2 YSLEER. The V end lost 8 bases, the J end lost 4 bases, and 12 bases lay between the germline ends. The CDR3 loop reads CASGNQFGNTIYF. CDR3 bases: TGCGCCAGCGGCAATCAGTTCGGAAACACCATATATTTT.

The J gene is TRBJ1-1, the V gene TRBV5-1, with D possibly TRBD1 on 6 matching bases. The CDR3 is made up of 16 amino acids. Deletions cut 2 bases from V and 4 bases from J, with 18 bases between. CDR1 SGHRS and CDR2 YFSETQ come from the germline V gene. The CDR3 loop is CASSFLQGSYGTEAFF. Written as DNA, the CDR3 is TGCGCCAGCAGCTTCCTACAGGGATCGTATGGCACTGAAGCTTTCTTT.

This clonotype has a handful of counts. The chain couples TRBV12-3 or TRBV12-4 to TRBJ2-7; maybe TRBD2 (6 bases). Between the trimmed V and J ends, which lost 5 bases and 8 bases, there was a span of 13 bases. CDR3 length: 12 residues. The CDR3, as DNA: TGTGCCAGCAGTGCCCCGGGAGACAAGCAGTACTTC. Amino acids: CASSAPGDKQYF.

The rearrangement joins TRBV15 to TRBJ2-7; D gene unclear. CDR3 length: 13 residues. The germline gives CDR1 LNHNV, CDR2 YYDKDF (reference sequence). V shed 5 bases and J shed 3 bases, with 11 bases lying between them. The CDR3 DNA is TGTGCCACCAGCGGTGGACGGTACTACGAGCAGTACTTC. Translating it yields CATSGGRYYEQYF.

This sequence joins TRBV12-3 or TRBV12-4 and TRBJ2-1, with TRBD2 as a possible D gene (6 bases). The V and J ends lost 5 bases and 0 bases respectively, with 29 bases between them. The CDR3 totals 21 residues. The CDR3 loop is CASSPTPGSGRAKDSYNEQFF. The CDR3 nucleotides are TGTGCCAGCAGTCCAACCCCCGGGAGCGGACGAGCTAAAGACTCCTACAATGAGCAGTTCTTC.

The chain links TRBV5-1 to TRBJ2-3; D is ambiguous. The CDR3 is 18 residues long. Looked up from germline, CDR1 is SGHRS and CDR2 is YFSETQ. V was clipped by 1 base and J by 0 bases, with 18 bases between them. The CDR3 is CASSLPLQARGSTDTQYF. DNA of the CDR3: TGCGCCAGCAGCTTGCCGCTACAAGCCCGAGGAAGCACAGATACGCAGTATTTT.

This clonotype was counted between two and nine times. The chain couples TRBV6-6 to TRBJ2-3, with 13 bases identical to TRBD2. Trimming removed 5 bases from V and 5 bases from J; junction bases left unmatched: 7. CDR1 and CDR2 from the germline V gene are MNHNY and SVGAGI (reference sequence). The CDR3 consists of 16 residues. CDR3 residues: CASSPRTSGRQDTQYF. The CDR3, as DNA: TGTGCCAGCAGTCCCCGGACTAGCGGGAGACAAGATACGCAGTATTTT.

This clonotype was found a few times. This chain links TRBV12-3 or TRBV12-4 with TRBJ1-1, with no clear D. V was clipped by 5 bases and J by 6 bases, with 13 bases between them. The length of the CDR3 is 13 residues. The CDR3, as DNA: TGTGCCAGCAGTATCCGGGCGGGAGCTGAAGCTTTCTTT. This sequence encodes CASSIRAGAEAFF.

The genes are TRBV13 and TRBJ2-1; unclear D gene. The CDR3 consists of 15 residues. The germline V gene encodes CDR1 PRHDT and CDR2 FYEKMQ (reference sequence). The V and J ends lost 2 bases and 6 bases respectively, with 14 bases between them. The CDR3 protein is CASSLLLVSPNEQFF. CDR3 sequence (DNA): TGTGCCAGCAGCTTACTCCTAGTATCCCCCAATGAGCAGTTCTTC.

Judged by abundance, this clonotype is medium-sized. This chain connects TRBV7-8 to TRBJ2-3; 7 positions agree with TRBD1. The CDR3 runs to 15 residues. Germline V gene lookup returns CDR1 SGHVS and CDR2 FQNEAQ. Trimming removed 6 bases from V and 0 bases from J; junction bases left unmatched: 6. This chain's CDR3 is CASRQTGQSTDTQYF. The CDR3 DNA reads TGTGCCAGCAGACAAACGGGACAGAGCACAGATACGCAGTATTTT.